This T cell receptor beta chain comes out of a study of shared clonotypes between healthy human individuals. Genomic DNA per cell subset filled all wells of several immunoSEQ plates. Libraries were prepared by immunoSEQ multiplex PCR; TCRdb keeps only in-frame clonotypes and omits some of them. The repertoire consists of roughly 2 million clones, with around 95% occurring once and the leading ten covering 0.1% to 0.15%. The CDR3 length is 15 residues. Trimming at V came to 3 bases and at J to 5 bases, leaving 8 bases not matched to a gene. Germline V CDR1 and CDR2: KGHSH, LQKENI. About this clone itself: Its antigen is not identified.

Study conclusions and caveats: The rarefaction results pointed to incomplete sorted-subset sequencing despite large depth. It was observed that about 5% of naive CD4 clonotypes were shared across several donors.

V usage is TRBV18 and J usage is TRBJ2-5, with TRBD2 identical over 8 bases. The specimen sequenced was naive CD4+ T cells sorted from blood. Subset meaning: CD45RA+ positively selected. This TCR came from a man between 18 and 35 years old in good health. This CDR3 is CASSPKGTSLETQYF. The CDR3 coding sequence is TGTGCCAGCTCACCGAAAGGGACTAGTCTGGAGACCCAGTACTTC.